The clone carrying this T cell receptor (beta chain) was observed at least ten times. Its specificity is unknown. Scientists amplified the TCR beta CDR3 regions from RNA transcripts. Second-round multiplex PCR came after first-round RT-PCR with HTBI primers. Via MiXCR, TCRdb re-called the multiplex PCR reads, giving one row per CDR3 protein. Among nearly 400,000 distinct CDR3 sequences listed, around 20% were seen once. These data come from a study of Graves' ophthalmopathy and Graves' hyperthyroidism. CDR1 is GTSNPN and CDR2 is SVGIG in the germline V gene (reference sequence). The CDR3 totals 11 residues. V gave up 0 bases and J gave up 4 bases, with 4 bases separating them. General study findings and limits: A majority of expanded thyroid clonotypes exceeding 0.001 frequency were likewise present in blood.

The study enrolled ophthalmopathy donors with moderate-to-severe activity, CAS ≥3, NOSPECS ≥4 and duration under 3 months. J is TRBJ2-7 and V is TRBV30, with D unresolved. This sequence originates from a woman aged 18-30 years with Graves' ophthalmopathy. Sequencing used peripheral blood. The CDR3 bases are TGTGCCTGGAGTGTACCGTACGAGCAGTACTTC. Translated, it gives CAWSVPYEQYF.